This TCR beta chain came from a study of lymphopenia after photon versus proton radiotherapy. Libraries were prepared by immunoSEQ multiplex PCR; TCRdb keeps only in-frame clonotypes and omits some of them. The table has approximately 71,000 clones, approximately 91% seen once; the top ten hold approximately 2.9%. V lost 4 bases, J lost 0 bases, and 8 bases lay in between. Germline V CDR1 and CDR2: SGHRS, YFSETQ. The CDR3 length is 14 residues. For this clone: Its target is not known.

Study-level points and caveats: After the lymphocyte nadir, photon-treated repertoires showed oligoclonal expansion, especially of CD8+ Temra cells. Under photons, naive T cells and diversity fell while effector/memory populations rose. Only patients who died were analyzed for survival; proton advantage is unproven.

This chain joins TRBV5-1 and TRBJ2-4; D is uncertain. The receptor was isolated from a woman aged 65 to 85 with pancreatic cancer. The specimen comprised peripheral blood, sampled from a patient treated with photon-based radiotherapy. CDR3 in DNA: TGCGCCAGCAGCAACCCAGGAGCCAAAAACATTCAGTACTTC. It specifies CASSNPGAKNIQYF.